The 25 T cell receptor beta chains in this list originate from one sample, sequenced in a study of blood T cells in healthy people across ages. Together with a sample-barcoded 5' primer, a J-beta primer mix was included in a second PCR lasting roughly 7 to 11 cycles. One entry per CDR3 protein, called by TCRdb with MiXCR from the 5' RACE reads. The sample contains roughly 800,000 distinct CDR3 sequences, under 30% of which appear only once. The sample also formed part of further work on T cells of mothers and their children.

Sequencing used blood. The receptors stem from a boy between 10 and 17 years old in good health.

The chain couples TRBV6-2 or TRBV6-3 to TRBJ2-3; 7 nucleotides line up with TRBD1. The J segment lost 6 bases and the V segment lost 5 bases, leaving 11 bases of the junction unmatched. The germline V gene encodes CDR1 MNHEY and CDR2 SVGEGT. The CDR3 is made up of 15 amino acids. CDR3 loop: CASSRSDRTKDTQYF. In DNA, the CDR3 is TGTGCCAGCAGTAGATCGGACAGGACGAAGGATACGCAGTATTTT.

This clonotype came up a few times. The rearrangement links TRBV12-5 to TRBJ2-1, with D possibly called TRBD1 or TRBD2 (5 bases each). In germline, CDR1 is LGHNT, CDR2 FRNRAP. The V end was cut by 6 bases, the J end by 9 bases, with 9 bases between. The CDR3 is made up of 11 amino acids. Written as DNA, the CDR3 is TGTGCTAGTGGCCTCGGGACTGAGCAGTTCTTC. Amino acid sequence: CASGLGTEQFF.

This clonotype was counted a few times. V is TRBV20-1 and J is TRBJ2-3; no clear D. The V and J ends lost 7 bases and 2 bases respectively, with 7 bases between them. In germline, CDR1 is DFQATT, CDR2 SNEGSKA (reference sequence). This CDR3 region has 11 residues. The chain's CDR3 is CSEPDTDTQYF. The CDR3 DNA is TGCAGTGAACCCGACACAGATACGCAGTATTTT.

This chain connects TRBV27 to TRBJ2-2; 9 bases agree with TRBD1. There are 16 residues in the CDR3. V trimming: 2 bases; J trimming: 6 bases; junction bases outside the gene matches: 7. CDR1 is MNHEY, CDR2 SMNVEV, per germline (reference sequence). CDR3 in DNA: TGTGCCAGCAGTTTAGTCCATTACAGGGGGCCCGGGGAGCTGTTTTTT. Translation: CASSLVHYRGPGELFF.

The V call is TRBV11-2, the J call TRBJ2-7; 11 bases are a match to TRBD1. The V gene end was trimmed by 4 bases and the J gene end by 1 base; junction bases not matched to a gene: 3. The CDR3 is made up of 15 amino acids. Germline-derived CDR1 and CDR2 are SGHAT and FQNNGV. The CDR3 region is CASSYGQGASYEQYF. The CDR3, as DNA: TGTGCCAGCAGCTACGGACAGGGGGCATCCTACGAGCAGTACTTC.

This clonotype turned up a few times. V gene TRBV10-3 combines with J gene TRBJ1-2, with unresolved D. The germline V gene encodes CDR1 ENHRY and CDR2 SYGVKD. The CDR3 covers 15 residues. V was pared by 0 bases and J by 5 bases, with 13 bases between. The CDR3 region has the DNA TGTGCCATCAGTGAGTCGATGGCGGGGTATTATGGCTACACCTTC. It yields the protein CAISESMAGYYGYTF.

There are a few counts of this clonotype. The rearrangement uses TRBV9 and TRBJ2-7; D may be TRBD1 or TRBD2 (5 bases each). CDR1 is SGDLS, CDR2 YYNGEE, per germline. CDR3 length equals 12 residues. The V and J ends lost 3 bases and 7 bases respectively, with 11 bases between them. CDR3 sequence: CASSERGGEQYF. The CDR3 DNA reads as TGTGCCAGCAGCGAGAGGGGTGGGGAGCAGTACTTC.

J is TRBJ1-4 and V is TRBV20-1; 7 bases match TRBD1. CDR1 DFQATT and CDR2 SNEGSKA come from the germline V gene (reference sequence). The CDR3 is 13 residues long. With V trimmed by 3 bases and J by 10 bases, 8 bases remained unmatched. The CDR3 here is CSASSRQGGKLFF. The CDR3 DNA sequence: TGCAGTGCTAGCTCCCGACAGGGAGGAAAACTGTTTTTT.

There are a few counts of this clonotype. The CDR3 region is CASTLTGGSYNEQFF. CDR3 sequence (DNA): TGTGCCAGTACCCTCACGGGGGGCTCCTACAATGAGCAGTTCTTC. The rearrangement links TRBV19 to TRBJ2-1; 7 bases are shared with TRBD2. This CDR3 has 15 residues. Germline V CDR1 and CDR2: LNHDA, SQIVND (reference sequence). V lost 7 bases and J lost 0; bases outside the gene matches: 6. The full variable domain, rest sourced from reference TRBV19 and TRBJ2-1, is DGGITQSPKYLFRKEGQNVTLSCEQNLNHDAMYWYRQDPGQGLRLIYYSQIVNDFQKGDIAEGYSVSREKKESFPLTVTSAQKNPTAFYLCASTLTGGSYNEQFFGPGTRLTVL.

V gene TRBV5-1 combines with J gene TRBJ2-1; 7 nucleotides agree with TRBD2. Germline-derived CDR1 and CDR2 are SGHRS and YFSETQ. This CDR3 is built from 14 residues. V lost 3 bases to trimming and J lost 8 bases; unmatched junction nucleotides: 8. This CDR3 reads CASSSSGGWDEQFF. The CDR3 region has the DNA TGCGCCAGCAGCTCTTCGGGGGGATGGGATGAGCAGTTCTTC.

This chain joins TRBV4-1 and TRBJ2-5, with D possibly being TRBD1 or TRBD2 (6 bases each). Germline assignment: CDR1 MGHRA and CDR2 YSYEKL. CDR3 length equals 15 residues. The V end lost 4 bases, the J end lost 4 bases, and 16 bases lay between the germline ends. CDR3 nucleotide sequence: TGCGCCAGCAGCCTGGTGAGGGGGAGGACAGAGACCCAGTACTTC. Translating it yields CASSLVRGRTETQYF.

The chain has TRBV6-4 and TRBJ2-5; unclear D gene. The germline V gene encodes CDR1 MRHNA and CDR2 SNTAGT. The CDR3 spans 12 residues. Trimming left V 7 bases short and J 2 bases short, with 8 bases between. The CDR3 loop reads CASTGKQETQYF. The CDR3 DNA sequence: TGTGCCAGCACAGGCAAACAAGAGACCCAGTACTTC.

This clonotype was recorded a few times. The chain combines TRBV5-1 with TRBJ2-5, with TRBD1 matching over 9 bases. This CDR3 comprises 16 residues. Germline V gene sequence: CDR1 SGHRS, CDR2 YFSETQ. Trimming took 3 bases from V and 4 from J; bases not matched to a gene: 10. CDR3 sequence: CASSYDPGQGGETQYF. The CDR3 nucleotides read TGCGCCAGCAGCTATGATCCGGGACAGGGTGGAGAGACCCAGTACTTC.

In this sample, this clonotype turned up a few times. The chain joins TRBV3-1 to TRBJ1-6; a possible D gene is TRBD1 (6 bases). The CDR3 covers 14 residues. V was trimmed by 1 base and J by 8 bases, leaving 9 bases between them. Germline V CDR1 and CDR2: LGHDT, YNNKEL (reference sequence). CDR3 protein: CASSQGTDYSPLHF. The CDR3 nucleotides are TGTGCCAGCAGCCAAGGGACAGACTATTCACCCCTCCACTTT.

This clonotype has ten or more counts. The chain employs TRBV12-3 or TRBV12-4 and TRBJ2-1, with 14 positions matching TRBD2. The CDR3 covers 16 residues. J gave up 4 bases and V 6 bases, and 5 bases lay outside the gene matches. The CDR3 region is CASSPGLAGGYNEQFF. Written as DNA, the CDR3 is TGTGCCAGCAGCCCCGGACTAGCGGGGGGATACAATGAGCAGTTCTTC.

V gene TRBV12-3 or TRBV12-4 combines with J gene TRBJ2-5, with TRBD1 matching over 8 bases. There are 14 residues in the CDR3. Trimming cost V 8 bases and J 5 bases; bases outside gene matches: 10. The DNA of the CDR3 is TGTGCCAGCGGGCGGACAGGGATAAAGGAGACCCAGTACTTC. It is translated as CASGRTGIKETQYF.

The rearrangement uses TRBV25-1 and TRBJ1-3; D remains ambiguous. Germline V gene lookup returns CDR1 MGHDK and CDR2 SYGVNS. The CDR3 length is 14 residues. V shed 7 bases and J shed 0 bases, with 10 bases lying between them. CDR3 nucleotide sequence: TGTGCCAGCATGAGGGAAACCTCTGGAAACACCATATATTTT. Protein: CASMRETSGNTIYF.

This clonotype has just a few counts. The chain employs TRBV4-2 and TRBJ2-5; D might be TRBD2 (6 bases). Germline values: CDR1 LGHNA, CDR2 YNFKEQ. Trimming took 0 bases from V and 11 from J, leaving 22 bases between them. The CDR3 runs 16 residues. CDR3 region: CASSQDGTMWGEEQYF. CDR3 nucleotide sequence: TGTGCCAGCAGCCAAGATGGAACTATGTGGGGGGAAGAGCAGTACTTC.

The V and J genes are TRBV10-3 and TRBJ2-3; D ambiguous. Germline V lookup: CDR1 ENHRY, CDR2 SYGVKD. The V gene lost 6 bases and the J gene lost 5 bases, with 12 bases spanning the gap. The CDR3 has 13 residues. The CDR3 DNA follows: TGTGCCATCAGGGGTAGCTTGGGAGATACGCAGTATTTT. This gives the protein CAIRGSLGDTQYF.

This clonotype is a singleton in its sample. This chain links TRBV12-3 or TRBV12-4 with TRBJ2-1; D perhaps matches TRBD2 (5 bases). V was shortened by 4 bases and J by 7 bases, with 8 bases between the two germline ends. CDR3 length equals 12 residues. DNA of the CDR3: TGTGCCAGCAGTTGGGAGCAAAATGAGCAGTTCTTC. Translated: CASSWEQNEQFF.

V and J are TRBV20-1 and TRBJ2-2; 8 bases map to TRBD1. The ends lost 3 bases at V and 1 base at J; junction bases unmatched: 7. Looked up from germline, CDR1 is DFQATT and CDR2 is SNEGSKA (reference sequence). The CDR3 sequence is 16 residues long. CDR3 DNA sequence: TGCAGTGCTAGGTCTCGAGACAGGGGGAACACCGGGGAGCTGTTTTTT. This codes for CSARSRDRGNTGELFF.

The chain is built from TRBV11-2 and TRBJ2-5; D unresolved. The CDR3 is made up of 15 amino acids. The ends were cut back, 3 bases at V and 10 bases at J, with 21 bases in the middle. Germline assignment: CDR1 SGHAT and CDR2 FQNNGV. CDR3 in DNA: TGTGCCAGCAGCTTCGACGGCCTCGCGGAACAACACCAGTACTTC. Its translation is CASSFDGLAEQHQYF.

V and J are TRBV2 and TRBJ2-2, with TRBD2 matching 12 bases. The J segment lost 7 bases and the V segment lost 6 bases, leaving 6 bases of the junction unmatched. Germline CDR1 is SNHLY and CDR2 is FYNNEI. The CDR3 runs 15 residues. The DNA of the CDR3 is TGTGCCAGCAGGAGACTAGCGGGGGTAATCGGGGAGCTGTTTTTT. It yields the protein CASRRLAGVIGELFF.

The chain joins TRBV20-1 to TRBJ1-2; D is unresolved. Per the germline V gene, CDR1 is DFQATT and CDR2 is SNEGSKA (reference sequence). Trimming took off 6 bases at V and 4 bases at J, with 15 bases between the two ends. The CDR3 sequence is 13 residues long. The CDR3 sequence: CSAPMRDGYGYTF. In nucleotides, the CDR3 is TGCAGTGCCCCCATGCGGGATGGCTATGGCTACACCTTC.

J is TRBJ2-5 and V is TRBV3-1; a weak D match, TRBD1 (6 bases). The CDR3 has 16 amino acids. Germline V lookup: CDR1 LGHDT, CDR2 YNNKEL (reference sequence). V lost 4 bases and J 1 base, leaving 16 bases between the germline ends. CDR3 in amino acids: CASSPPGVRRQETQYF. DNA for the CDR3: TGTGCCAGCAGCCCCCCAGGGGTAAGACGCCAAGAGACCCAGTACTTC.